The rows below give T cell receptor beta chains drawn from one sample of a study of technical replicates of blood from a handful of donors. Profiled with immunoSEQ multiplex PCR; TCRdb holds only in-frame clones, not every one. The table has just under 100,000 clones, 95% seen once. Sequencing used T cells isolated from PBMCs. The receptor source for this set is a human donor in good health. The CDR3 runs from the conserved cysteine through the conserved F or W. A D gene is named only where the DNA matches it firmly. Only part of the rows carry a size: once, few, many, or a class if the clone is expanded.

clone size,V gene,J gene,D gene,CDR3 protein,CDR3 DNA
once,TRBV11-2,TRBJ2-1,NA,CASSLGQSRSYNEQFF,TGTGCCAGCAGCTTAGGACAAAGTAGGTCCTACAATGAGCAGTTCTTC
once,TRBV5-4,TRBJ1-2,NA,CASSLVPGDGYGYTF,TGTGCCAGCAGCTTGGTCCCAGGGGATGGGTATGGCTACACCTTC
NA,TRBV30,TRBJ2-7,TRBD2,CAWSVWRGGPSYEQYF,TGTGCCTGGAGTGTTTGGCGGGGGGGCCCCTCCTACGAGCAGTACTTC
NA,TRBV30,TRBJ1-1,NA,CAWSYSANTEAFF,TGTGCCTGGAGTTACAGTGCGAACACTGAAGCTTTCTTT
NA,TRBV28,TRBJ2-4,NA,CASTPLAKNIQYF,TGTGCCAGCACCCCCCTGGCCAAAAACATTCAGTACTTC
once,TRBV9,TRBJ2-1,NA,CASSVSQGNEQFF,TGTGCCAGCAGCGTATCCCAGGGGAACGAGCAGTTCTTC
NA,TRBV6-6,TRBJ1-5,NA,CASRRQLNSNQPQHF,TGTGCCAGCAGGCGACAGCTAAATAGCAATCAGCCCCAGCATTTT
few,TRBV5-1,TRBJ1-1,NA,CASSNGTNTEAFF,TGCGCCAGCAGCAACGGTACGAACACTGAAGCTTTCTTT
NA,TRBV7-2,TRBJ2-7,NA,CASKGGGNFAYEQYF,TGTGCCAGCAAAGGCGGGGGCAATTTCGCCTACGAGCAGTACTTC
once,TRBV6-5,TRBJ1-2,NA,CASSYSRGDYGYTF,TGTGCCAGCAGTTACTCGCGGGGGGACTATGGCTACACCTTC
NA,TRBV7-9,TRBJ2-7,TRBD2,CAGGLASYEQYF,TGTGCCGGAGGACTAGCGAGTTACGAGCAGTACTTC
once,TRBV7-6,TRBJ2-2,NA,CASSSRLDVSPGELFF,TGTGCCAGCAGCTCCCGACTAGATGTGTCGCCCGGGGAGCTGTTTTTT
NA,TRBV30,TRBJ1-5,NA,CACDLSGGNQPQHF,TGTGCCTGCGATTTATCGGGGGGCAATCAGCCCCAGCATTTT
NA,TRBV11-1,TRBJ1-4,NA,CASSSYKTGNNEKLFF,TGTGCCAGCAGCTCTTACAAGACAGGAAATAATGAAAAACTGTTTTTT
NA,TRBV14,TRBJ2-5,NA,CASSQALLRQETQYF,TGTGCCAGCAGCCAAGCGCTCCTGAGACAAGAGACCCAGTACTTC
NA,TRBV2,TRBJ1-2,TRBD1,CASSAGGRGLSGYTF,TGTGCCAGCAGTGCAGGGGGCCGGGGACTTTCCGGCTACACCTTC
NA,TRBV29-1,TRBJ2-1,TRBD1,CSVEGSTGAPYNEQFF,TGCAGCGTTGAGGGTTCGACAGGGGCACCCTACAATGAGCAGTTCTTC
NA,TRBV7-9,TRBJ2-1,TRBD2,CASRTPGGGRNNEQFF,TGTGCCAGCAGAACGCCGGGGGGCGGGAGGAACAATGAGCAGTTCTTC
NA,TRBV5-4,TRBJ2-3,TRBD2,CASSREDLQYF,TGTGCCAGCTCGCGGGAGGACTTACAGTATTTT
NA,TRBV18,TRBJ2-5,TRBD1,CASSNSQGASETQYF,TGTGCCAGCTCAAATTCTCAGGGGGCGAGCGAGACCCAGTACTTC
NA,TRBV27,TRBJ2-3,TRBD2,CASSNRLAGRGVSSTDTQYF,TGTGCCAGCAGTAACCGTTTAGCGGGTCGCGGCGTATCTAGCACAGATACGCAGTATTTT
NA,TRBV5-1,TRBJ2-1,TRBD2,CASSPRFEREFVQFF,TGCGCCAGCAGCCCCAGGTTTGAGCGGGAGTTTGTGCAGTTCTTC
NA,TRBV9,TRBJ2-3,NA,CASSVGSGASTDTQYF,TGTGCCAGCAGCGTAGGTAGCGGTGCTAGCACAGATACGCAGTATTTT
NA,TRBV18,TRBJ1-2,NA,CASSQKGVSYGYTF,TGTGCCAGCTCACAGAAGGGGGTTTCGTATGGCTACACCTTC
NA,TRBV4-1,TRBJ2-2,TRBD2,CASSQGASSGLTGELFF,TGCGCCAGCAGCCAAGGGGCTTCTAGCGGACTCACCGGGGAGCTGTTTTTT
NA,TRBV19,TRBJ2-5,TRBD2,CASSIDPSGREETQYF,TGTGCCAGTAGTATAGATCCCAGCGGGAGGGAAGAGACCCAGTACTTC
once,TRBV7-3,TRBJ2-2,TRBD2,CASSDSGLAGTGELFF,TGTGCCAGCAGCGATTCCGGACTAGCGGGGACCGGGGAGCTGTTTTTT
once,TRBV19,TRBJ2-6,NA,CASGQFSGANVLTF,TGTGCCAGCGGACAGTTCTCTGGGGCCAACGTCCTGACTTTC